This T cell receptor (beta chain) is from a study of cytomegalovirus exposure and HLA in healthy donors. This CDR3 is 14 amino acids long. Looked up from germline, CDR1 is LGHNA and CDR2 is YNFKEQ. V was cut by 3 bases and J by 7 bases, with 10 bases left in between. PCR primers comprised 60 Vbeta and 13 Jbeta primers. Repertoires were generated with immunoSEQ multiplex PCR, while TCRdb's copy carries only in-frame clones and drops some. The data hold approximately 150,000 clones, with about 85% observed a single time. The source material was PBMCs. The chain links TRBV4-2 to TRBJ1-6, with a weak D call TRBD1 (6 bases). The receptor was derived from a human donor in good health. CDR3 region: CASSQRTGNSPLHF. CDR3 in DNA: TGTGCCAGCAGCCAGCGAACAGGGAATTCACCCCTCCACTTT.